This T cell receptor beta chain stems from a study of T cells in Graves' hyperthyroidism and ophthalmopathy (dated 2019 in TCRdb). For the study in its entirety: Peripheral blood samples were taken at the time of initial diagnosis, prior to any treatment. In addition, the study compared T-cell repertoires in thyroid tissue and in blood from about 6 Graves' hyperthyroidism patients. The 85 to 100 discovery patients were randomly split 7:3 into training and test sets. Prospective prediction of ophthalmopathy was tested in an independent validation cohort of under 20 hyperthyroidism patients and 17 patients who later progressed to ophthalmopathy. A discovery cohort of fewer than 110 patients, 43 with Graves' ophthalmopathy and about 58 with stable Graves' hyperthyroidism, was used to find distinguishing TCR V-J signatures. After sampling, hyperthyroidism patients received methimazole starting at 30 mg daily, and ophthalmopathy patients received high-dose intravenous methylprednisolone. According to the paper, TCR Vbeta CDR3 sequencing was carried out on 120 to 150 peripheral blood samples, which came from 40 to 45 ophthalmopathy, about 75 hyperthyroidism and about 17 progressor patients. What the authors observed across the whole study: A model built on a 13 V-J signature distinguished ophthalmopathy from stable hyperthyroidism, reaching roughly 88% sensitivity and 81.08% specificity in cross-validation and 80%/75% in testing. During validation, the model predicted progression to ophthalmopathy a median of about 5.9 months ahead of onset, with around 65% sensitivity and roughly 75% specificity. No statistical method was used to fix the sample size in advance, and group allocation was not hidden from the investigators. Most expanded thyroid clonotypes (frequency above 0.001) were also found in blood, which suggests that blood repertoires may mirror thyroid immune responses.

Stable Graves' hyperthyroidism was defined as no progression to ophthalmopathy during 18 months of follow-up. Hyperthyroidism patients were newly diagnosed, with disease duration under 2 months, and aged 18 to 65 years. Patients with uncontrolled infections, other autoimmune diseases, pregnancy or lactation were excluded. Diagnoses were based on clinical symptoms, serum thyroxine and TRAb, thyroid ultrasound and orbital computed tomography. PBMCs were separated from 10 ml of fresh peripheral blood using Ficoll-Paque density gradient centrifugation. Trizol reagent was used to extract total RNA, and RNA quality was then checked on an Agilent 2100 Bioanalyzer. The TCR beta CDR3 regions were amplified from RNA transcripts. For the first round of RT-PCR on the TCR CDR3, the HTBI primer set was used together with the Qiagen OneStep RT-PCR kit. Libraries were constructed in a second round of multiplex PCR, after which size selection and purification were performed. Paired-end sequencing of the libraries was performed with 100 bp reads on an Illumina HiSeq2000. Per the source publication's procedure: Raw data were processed with SOAPnuke, discarding reads with adapters, uncalled bases, mean Phred below 15, or no exact constant-primer or identifier match. COPE v1.2.5 was used to merge high-quality paired reads, and clonotypes were defined as unique nucleotide sequences. MiTCR v1.1 was used to align clonotypes to the IMGT TRBV, TRBD and TRBJ reference segments. The analysis was restricted to V-J combinations with a frequency above 0.0001, which together covered over 99% of the repertoires. The TCS score was defined as the ratio of F50 (clonal expansion) to E x V (chaos), calculated using BLOSUM62-based TCRdist between CDR3 peptides within each V-J. Welch's t-statistics and random forest reduced 500 to 550 V-J features to roughly 13, which were used in a naive Bayes classifier (R e1071). TCRdb trimmed public reads at Q25 via fastp, called clones via MiXCR and kept in-frame beta chains. Rows matching on CDR3 protein sequence are summarized as one entry with the most common DNA and genes. The authors' filters were not applied to this entry. Within this sample are more than 650,000 distinct CDR3 sequences, with 12% to 15% of them counted one time only. The ten largest clonotypes hold more than 8.5% of the sample.

This clonotype was detected ten times or more. The specificity of this receptor is unknown. One base away there is no much larger clone; base qualities are not given. Sequencing input: blood. The receptor was derived from a woman aged 18-35 years with Graves' hyperthyroidism.

This receptor carries the CDR3 CASSSPRGYNSPLHF. The DNA reads TGTGCCAGTAGTTCTCCGAGAGGTTATAATTCACCCCTCCACTTT. The rearrangement joined TRBV19 to TRBJ1-6; confidence is insufficient to name the D gene. The germline V gene (reference sequence) provides CDR1 LNHDA and CDR2 SQIVND. At the junction V is shortened by 5 bases and J by 4 bases, with 12 bases in between. The CDR3 spans 15 residues, from the cysteine through the phenylalanine. Only the CDR3 DNA is retained, 45 bases long and in frame from the first base. Here the CDR3 is joined to the reference TRBV19 and TRBJ1-6 genes, and the full variable domain is: DGGITQSPKYLFRKEGQNVTLSCEQNLNHDAMYWYRQDPGQGLRLIYYSQIVNDFQKGDIAEGYSVSREKKESFPLTVTSAQKNPTAFYLCASSSPRGYNSPLHFGNGTRLTVT.